The T cell receptor beta chain under discussion was sequenced for a study of CD8+ T cells in alopecia areata. Study results and limitations: Whereas mice showed it more clearly, TCR sharing across patients was murkier, possibly because of HLA. Besides other cells, scalp samples also yield sequences of resident alphabeta T cells from normal skin.

Following extraction, RNA underwent reverse transcription to cDNA, which served as the sequencing template. Produced via immunoSEQ multiplex PCR; TCRdb's table is partial and in-frame only. The sample holds about 140,000 clones; approximately 56% are singletons and the top ten take 30% to 45%. Concerning this clone: Its antigen is still unknown.

Losses at the gene ends were 5 bases for V and 9 bases for J; bases not matched to a gene: 10. CDR1 is SGHDN and CDR2 is FVKESK in the germline V gene. This CDR3 comprises 14 residues. This TCR came from a human donor in good health. The sequenced sample consisted of CD8+ T cells sorted from blood. The gene calls are TRBV14 and TRBJ2-1; 7 bases are a match to TRBD2. CDR3 DNA sequence: TGTGCCAGCAGCGGGCGGACTAGTTTGGCTGAGCAGTTCTTC. Translated: CASSGRTSLAEQFF.